One and the same sample provided the 9 T cell receptor beta chains below, sequenced in a study of T cell changes during pregnancy in multiple sclerosis. This table comes from immunoSEQ multiplex PCR, and its TCRdb copy is limited to in-frame clones, with some not included. This sample has under 55,000 clones, with 91% found just once. The sample in question was CD8+ T cells from peripheral blood mononuclear cells, obtained after pregnancy. The receptors were gathered from a female donor with multiple sclerosis, enrolled in a pregnancy study.

The rearrangement links TRBV9 to TRBJ1-2; no clear D. The CDR3 length is 12 residues. The germline CDR1 and CDR2 sequences are SGDLS and YYNGEE. With 2 bases removed from V and 7 bases from J, the gap between germline ends came to 9 bases. The CDR3 DNA is TGTGCCAGCAGCGTCCCGGAGACTGGCTACACCTTC. It is translated as CASSVPETGYTF.

The chain links TRBV6-5 to TRBJ1-2; TRBD1 agrees at 8 bases. J was trimmed by 8 bases and V by 6 bases; bases with no gene match: 8. The germline CDR1 and CDR2 sequences are MNHEY and SVGAGI. This CDR3 comprises 13 residues. DNA of the CDR3: TGTGCCAGCAGCGACAGGGGCCATCAAGGCTACACCTTC. It is translated as CASSDRGHQGYTF.

The V call is TRBV19, the J call TRBJ1-4, with 7 positions matching TRBD1. Germline V gives CDR1 LNHDA, CDR2 SQIVND (reference sequence). This CDR3 comprises 15 residues. V gave up 6 bases and J gave up 8 bases; unmatched junction bases: 12. For the CDR3, the DNA is TGTGCCAGTAGGTTCCGGGGACAGTCTCGGGAAAAACTGTTTTTT. Amino acid sequence: CASRFRGQSREKLFF.

The chain uses TRBV13 and TRBJ1-6, with 7 bases that match TRBD1. V trimming: 3 bases; J trimming: 9 bases; junction bases outside the gene matches: 5. Germline V gives CDR1 PRHDT, CDR2 FYEKMQ (reference sequence). The CDR3 extends over 14 amino acids. For the CDR3, the DNA is TGTGCCAGCAGCTTTAAAACAGGGGTTTCACCCCTCCACTTT. Translated: CASSFKTGVSPLHF.

The rearrangement joins TRBV7-3 to TRBJ2-7, with 7 nucleotides matching TRBD1. The CDR3 runs to 14 residues. V shed 5 bases and J 3 bases; nucleotides not matched to a gene: 7. Germline V gene sequence: CDR1 SGHTA, CDR2 FQGTGA. The CDR3 protein is CASSPTGTDYEQYF. CDR3 DNA: TGTGCCAGCAGCCCAACCGGGACAGACTACGAGCAGTACTTC.

V and J are TRBV2 and TRBJ1-6; the D gene is possibly TRBD1 (6 bases). Per germline, CDR1 SNHLY and CDR2 FYNNEI. The CDR3 spans 14 residues. V gave up 3 bases and J gave up 4 bases, with 7 bases separating them. The CDR3: CASSEGHYNSPLHF. In nucleotides, the CDR3 is TGTGCCAGCAGTGAGGGACATTATAATTCACCCCTCCACTTT.

The rearrangement links TRBV15 to TRBJ1-2; D might be TRBD1 (6 bases). Trimming shortened V by 1 base and J by 2 bases, and 11 bases separated the two germline ends. Looked up from germline, CDR1 is LNHNV and CDR2 is YYDKDF (reference sequence). The CDR3 contains 15 residues. CDR3 sequence (DNA): TGTGCCACCAGCAGAGTTCGGGGGGCGAACTATGGCTACACCTTC. It specifies CATSRVRGANYGYTF.

To note about this clone: Different DNA sequences within this sample yield the same CDR3. This chain uses TRBV19 with TRBJ1-1, with D possibly being TRBD1 (5 bases). From germline, CDR1 is LNHDA and CDR2 SQIVND (reference sequence). V shed 3 bases and J shed 1 base, with 9 bases lying between them. This CDR3 region has 14 residues. The chain's CDR3 is CASSIGQGNTEAFF. In DNA, the CDR3 is TGTGCCAGTAGTATCGGCCAGGGGAACACTGAAGCTTTCTTT.

The V and J genes are TRBV5-1 and TRBJ2-1; possibly TRBD2 for D (5 bases). V was clipped by 4 bases and J by 8 bases, with 16 bases between them. This CDR3 is 14 amino acids long. CDR1 and CDR2 (germline): SGHRS, YFSETQ. The CDR3 DNA follows: TGCGCCAGCAGCCTAAGGACTGCCCAAGATGAGCAGTTCTTC. It is translated as CASSLRTAQDEQFF.